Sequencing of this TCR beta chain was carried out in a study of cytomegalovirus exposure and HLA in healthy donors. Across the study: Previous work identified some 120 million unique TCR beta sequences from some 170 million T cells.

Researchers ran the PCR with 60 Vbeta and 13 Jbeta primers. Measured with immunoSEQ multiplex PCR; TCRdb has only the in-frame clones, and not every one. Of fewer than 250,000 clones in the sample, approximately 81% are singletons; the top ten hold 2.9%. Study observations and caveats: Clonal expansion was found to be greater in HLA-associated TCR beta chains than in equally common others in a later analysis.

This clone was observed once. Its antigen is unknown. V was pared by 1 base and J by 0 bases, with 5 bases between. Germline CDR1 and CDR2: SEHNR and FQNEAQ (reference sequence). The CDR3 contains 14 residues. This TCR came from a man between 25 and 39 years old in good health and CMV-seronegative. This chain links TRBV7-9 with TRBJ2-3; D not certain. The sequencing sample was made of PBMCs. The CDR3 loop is CASSLVRSTDTQYF. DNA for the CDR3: TGTGCCAGCAGCTTAGTACGGAGCACAGATACGCAGTATTTT.